The source of this TCR beta chain is a study of shared clonotypes between healthy human individuals. Study-level information: Donors, aged 18 to 49, were a couple of women and a few men. Whole-study findings and limits: Limitation of the genetic and exposure-history diversity represented came from the few donors.

Negatively enriched CD4+ T cells were divided by CD45RA into naive and memory. In regard to this clone: Its target is not known.

Per the original methods: ImmunoSEQ only sent back junction sequences with no quality scores, so filtering was done differently. Method: immunoSEQ multiplex PCR; TCRdb's copy keeps in-frame clones and lacks some. The DNA was the basis for D and trimming; V, J and clone size are from that table. The table lists a few hundred thousand clones, 97% of them singletons. In germline, CDR1 is MDHEN, CDR2 SYDVKM. J lost 2 bases, V lost 9 bases, and 14 bases had no gene match. This CDR3 spans 16 amino acids. This clonotype was sampled from a woman in her 30s in good health. The sample consisted of naive CD4+ T cells sorted from blood. Stated subset: CD45RA+ positively selected. The chain recombines TRBV28 with TRBJ2-3, with 7 positions matching TRBD2. Here the CDR3 reads CASREAGERTTDTQYF. DNA for the CDR3: TGTGCCAGTCGGGAGGCGGGAGAGCGTACCACAGATACGCAGTATTTT.